This TCR beta chain was identified during a study of circulating and synovial CD4+ cells in juvenile arthritis. Overall study results and limits: Circulating pathogenic-like lymphocytes shared a substantially higher fraction of CDR3 sequences with synovium than bulk blood. Bulk blood CD4 repertoires were more diverse than these.

Points on this clone: Its antigen is unknown.

Germline V CDR1 and CDR2: LNHNV, YYDKDF (reference sequence). The CDR3 is 15 residues long. The V and J ends lost 1 base and 1 base, in that order; junction bases with no gene match: 3. Profiled with immunoSEQ multiplex PCR; TCRdb holds only in-frame clones, not every one. The sample holds 30,000 to 40,000 clones; nearly 95% are singletons and the top ten take 0.15% to 0.2%. Donors were patients with active juvenile idiopathic arthritis. The chain recombines TRBV15 with TRBJ2-5; 7 bases fit TRBD1. Material for sequencing was CD4+ T cells from blood. This receptor was taken from a human donor with juvenile idiopathic arthritis. CDR3 DNA: TGTGCCACCAGCAGAGCTCCAGGGGGCCAAGAGACCCAGTACTTC. Its translation is CATSRAPGGQETQYF.